What follows are 23 T cell receptor beta chains derived from one specimen sequenced in a study of low-dose radiotherapy and immunotherapy resistance in tumors. Covering alpha and beta chains, TRAV- and TRBV-specific primers were used for the first-strand cDNA. A constant-region primer paired with the V-primer adapter amplified TCRs over about 18 PCR cycles. TCRdb reprocessed the reads with MiXCR, giving one entry per CDR3 protein. The data show 75,000 to 95,000 distinct CDR3 sequences, 18% seen once. Time point denoted: before trial treatment. Sequencing was performed on PBMCs, taken before treatment. The source is a male donor with prostate cancer.

In its sample, this clonotype was seen many times. CDR3 nucleotide sequence: TGCGCCAGCAGCGTGGTGGCAGGAGGGGAAGAGACCCAGTACTTC. It yields the protein CASSVVAGGEETQYF. The chain joins TRBV5-1 to TRBJ2-5, with D perhaps matching TRBD2 (6 bases). V lost 4 bases and J 3 bases, leaving 16 bases between the germline ends. Germline CDR1 SGHRS, CDR2 YFSETQ. This CDR3 spans 15 amino acids. The variable domain in full, with the rest retrieved from reference TRBV5-1 and TRBJ2-5, is KAGVTQTPRYLIKTRGQQVTLSCSPISGHRSVSWYQQTPGQGLQFLFEYFSETQRNKGNFPGRFSGRQFSNSRSEMNVSTLELGDSALYLCASSVVAGGEETQYFGPGTRLLVL.

Of note for this clonotype: One base away lies a much larger clone, so this may be a sequencing read error. This chain connects TRBV9 to TRBJ1-2; D is unresolved. Trimming took off 4 bases at V and 0 bases at J, with 16 bases between the two ends. This CDR3 contains 16 residues. Germline CDR1 is SGDLS and CDR2 is YYNGEE. The CDR3 reads CASSPQPGGANYGYTF. For the CDR3, the DNA is TGTGCCAGCAGCCCTCAGCCCGGAGGAGCTAACTATGGCTACACCTTC.

This clonotype was counted many times. V and J are TRBV15 and TRBJ1-2, with D unclear. The V gene's germline CDR1 is LNHNV and CDR2 YYDKDF (reference sequence). V was shortened by 0 bases and J by 8 bases, with 7 bases between the two germline ends. The CDR3 is 12 amino acids. The CDR3 protein is CATSRDLGGYTF. DNA of the CDR3: TGTGCCACCAGCAGAGATCTCGGGGGCTACACCTTC.

This clonotype occurred many times. The CDR3 reads CASSLGGIAGGTQYF. The CDR3 nucleotides are TGTGCCAGCAGCTTAGGCGGTATCGCGGGGGGGACCCAGTACTTC. The chain carries TRBV7-2 and TRBJ2-5; 8 nucleotides align to TRBD2. This CDR3 comprises 15 residues. The trim removed 1 base at V and 7 bases at J, leaving 8 bases unmatched. Germline loops: CDR1 SGHTA, CDR2 FQGNSA.

This clonotype was observed many times. The chain is built from TRBV4-2 and TRBJ1-4, with D unresolved. The V and J ends lost 2 bases and 4 bases respectively, with 14 bases between them. CDR3 length: 16 amino acids. CDR1 is LGHNA and CDR2 is YNFKEQ in the germline V gene. CDR3 amino acids: CASSQRNGRNNEKLFF. As DNA, the CDR3 is TGTGCCAGCAGCCAAAGAAACGGTCGGAATAATGAAAAACTGTTTTTT.

This clonotype was recorded many times. The V call is TRBV7-9, the J call TRBJ2-3; D perhaps matches TRBD2 (6 bases). CDR1 and CDR2 (germline): SEHNR, FQNEAQ (reference sequence). Trimming left V 5 bases short and J 0 bases short, with 21 bases between. The CDR3 length is 18 residues. The CDR3 is CASSPIMFAGRSTDTQYF. The CDR3 region has the DNA TGTGCCAGCAGCCCCATTATGTTTGCGGGACGAAGCACAGATACGCAGTATTTT.

This clonotype was counted many times. The rearrangement links TRBV5-1 to TRBJ1-4; no clear D gene. Trimming removed 1 base at V and 3 bases at J, with 10 bases between. The V gene's germline CDR1 is SGHRS and CDR2 YFSETQ. The CDR3 contains 15 residues. The CDR3 region has the DNA TGCGCCAGCAGCTTGCAGTCTAAGGCTAATGAAAAACTGTTTTTT. Protein product: CASSLQSKANEKLFF.

In its sample, this clonotype was seen many times. The V and J genes are TRBV5-1 and TRBJ2-5; 7 bases align to TRBD2. The V and J ends lost 4 bases and 2 bases, in that order; junction bases with no gene match: 14. The CDR3 contains 17 residues. Germline V gene sequence: CDR1 SGHRS, CDR2 YFSETQ. The chain's CDR3 is CASSLGLRGGMQETQYF. CDR3 in DNA: TGCGCCAGCAGCCTCGGGTTGCGGGGAGGGATGCAAGAGACCCAGTACTTC.

This clonotype occurred many times. The chain couples TRBV13 to TRBJ2-4; no clear D gene. The V gene's germline CDR1 is PRHDT and CDR2 FYEKMQ (reference sequence). Trimming removed 5 bases at V and 3 bases at J, with 29 bases between. This CDR3 is 20 amino acids long. The DNA of the CDR3 is TGTGCCAGCAGCCTACAGCGAACAAAGGGTGTTGGGTTGGGCAAAAACATTCAGTACTTC. This encodes CASSLQRTKGVGLGKNIQYF.

This clonotype was seen ten or more times. This rearrangement joins TRBV23-1 to TRBJ2-7; no definite D call. TRBV23-1 is noted as an ORF with a role that remains uncertain. The CDR3 is 13 amino acids. Trimming stripped 3 bases from V and 3 bases from J, with 9 bases between. The CDR3: CASSHPHRYEQYF. CDR3 coding DNA: TGCGCCAGCAGTCACCCACACCGCTACGAGCAGTACTTC.

This clonotype was picked up a small number of times. V and J are TRBV3-1 and TRBJ2-5; tentative D call: TRBD2 (6 bases). This CDR3 spans 15 amino acids. Germline-derived CDR1 and CDR2 are LGHDT and YNNKEL (reference sequence). V was cut by 5 bases and J by 1 base, with 14 bases left in between. In DNA form, the CDR3 reads TGTGCCAGCAGCACCCGGACTACACCCCAAGAGACCCAGTACTTC. Amino acids: CASSTRTTPQETQYF.

This clonotype has a count of ten or more. CDR3 bases: TGTGCCAGCAGCCGACAGGGTTCGGGCGAGCAGTACTTC. Amino acid sequence: CASSRQGSGEQYF. The chain is built from TRBV13 and TRBJ2-7, with 7 bases identical to TRBD1. J gave up 6 bases and V 5 bases, and 7 bases lay outside the gene matches. Looked up from germline, CDR1 is PRHDT and CDR2 is FYEKMQ (reference sequence). The CDR3 has 13 amino acids.

This clonotype was seen at least ten times. The chain has TRBV20-1 and TRBJ2-2, with 9 bases lining up with TRBD2. The CDR3 length is 17 residues. The junction had 8 bases not matched to a gene; V was cut back by 2 bases and J by 1 base. Per germline, CDR1 DFQATT and CDR2 SNEGSKA (reference sequence). The CDR3 sequence is CSARQTRGGGNTGELFF. The DNA of the CDR3 is TGCAGTGCTAGACAGACGCGGGGGGGGGGGAACACCGGGGAGCTGTTTTTT.

This clonotype was observed many times. The chain carries TRBV6-1 and TRBJ1-2; D call uncertain. There are 13 residues in the CDR3. Germline CDR1 is MNHNS and CDR2 is SASEGT. Trimming removed 4 bases at V and 4 bases at J, with 10 bases between. CDR3 bases: TGTGCCAGCAGTGTTGAGTCTGGCTATGGCTACACCTTC. Its protein is CASSVESGYGYTF.

This clonotype was recorded many times. The rearrangement joins TRBV12-3 or TRBV12-4 to TRBJ2-3; 12 bases are shared with TRBD2. The CDR3 is made up of 16 amino acids. With 6 bases clipped from V and 2 bases from J, the junction kept 6 bases outside the gene matches. The CDR3 loop is CASSSTSGGHTDTQYF. CDR3 in DNA: TGTGCCAGCAGCTCAACTAGCGGGGGGCACACAGATACGCAGTATTTT.

This clonotype was picked up many times. The CDR3 coding sequence is TGTGCCAGCAGCCCGGACAAGGGAGGAGTCTCCTACGAGCAGTACTTC. This sequence encodes CASSPDKGGVSYEQYF. V is TRBV6-1 and J is TRBJ2-7; D is perhaps TRBD2 (6 bases). The CDR3 is 16 residues long. With 6 bases removed from V and 0 bases from J, the gap between germline ends came to 18 bases. CDR1 is MNHNS and CDR2 is SASEGT in the germline V gene.

CDR3 region: CASSQETSGGGRNSYNEQFF. The CDR3, as DNA: TGTGCCAGCAGCCAAGAGACTAGCGGGGGGGGAAGGAACTCCTACAATGAGCAGTTCTTC. The J gene is TRBJ2-1, the V gene TRBV4-2; 14 positions match TRBD2. From germline, CDR1 is LGHNA and CDR2 YNFKEQ. Trimming removed 0 bases from V and 0 bases from J; junction bases left unmatched: 7. This CDR3 spans 20 amino acids.

This clonotype occurred many times. The J gene is TRBJ2-2, the V gene TRBV20-1; 7 bases are shared with TRBD2. This CDR3 is built from 15 residues. Germline CDR1 reads DFQATT; CDR2 reads SNEGSKA (reference sequence). Unmatched junction bases numbered 8, after V lost 6 bases and J lost 1 base. The CDR3 sequence: CSAPIAGRNTGELFF. CDR3 coding DNA: TGCAGTGCCCCTATAGCGGGCCGGAACACCGGGGAGCTGTTTTTT.

A remark on this clonotype: With a far larger clone one base away, a read error is the likely cause. The chain combines TRBV11-2 with TRBJ2-2, with D maybe TRBD1 (6 bases). The CDR3 is made up of 14 amino acids. Germline CDR1 is SGHAT and CDR2 is FQNNGV. Here the CDR3 DNA reads TGCGCCAGCAGCCGGACAGAGAACACCGGGGAGCCGTTTTTT. Protein: CASSRTENTGEPFF.

This sequence joins TRBV27 and TRBJ2-1, with 12 positions matching TRBD2. V shed 4 bases, J shed 10 bases, and the junction held 5 bases outside the gene matches. The CDR3 contains 14 residues. CDR1 is MNHEY and CDR2 is SMNVEV in the germline V gene (reference sequence). The CDR3 spells CASSSLAGGYEQFF. Here the CDR3 DNA reads TGTGCCAGCAGTTCCCTAGCGGGAGGGTACGAGCAGTTCTTC.

This clonotype has ten or more counts. The rearrangement links TRBV6-5 to TRBJ2-1, with D possibly TRBD2 on 6 matching bases. Trimming took 2 bases from V and 1 from J, leaving 12 bases between them. Germline CDR1 and CDR2: MNHEY and SVGAGI. The CDR3 has 16 amino acids. The CDR3 bases are TGTGCCAGCAGTTACGAGGGGAGGCAGTCCTACAATGAGCAGTTCTTC. Protein product: CASSYEGRQSYNEQFF.

This clonotype was recorded at least ten times. CDR3 sequence: CASGLVPGGRWTKNIQYF. The CDR3 DNA sequence: TGTGCTAGTGGTTTGGTACCGGGCGGGAGGTGGACCAAAAACATTCAGTACTTC. The V call is TRBV12-5, the J call TRBJ2-4; 8 nucleotides match TRBD2. The CDR3 runs 18 residues. Trimming cost V 0 bases and J 2 bases; bases outside gene matches: 9. CDR1 and CDR2 from the germline V gene are LGHNT and FRNRAP.

This clonotype was counted ten times or more. This chain joins TRBV6-6 and TRBJ2-3; either TRBD1 or TRBD2 may supply D (6 bases each). V lost 3 bases to trimming and J lost 10 bases, with 20 bases between them. The CDR3 runs 15 residues. Per the germline V gene, CDR1 is MNHNY and CDR2 is SVGAGI (reference sequence). This CDR3 reads CASSYLGGASSAQYF. The CDR3 bases are TGTGCCAGCAGTTATCTGGGGGGCGCGAGTTCGGCGCAGTATTTT.